Listed below are T cell receptor beta chains from one sample, sequenced in a study of blood T cell repertoires in COVID-19. Clones were sequenced by immunoSEQ multiplex PCR, and TCRdb holds only the in-frame ones, with some missing. The sample gives more than 20,000 clones, 90% of which show up once; around 11% is in the top ten. The sample taken for sequencing was peripheral blood. The receptors originated from a man aged 65 to 79 with acute or convalescent COVID-19. The CDR3 runs from the conserved cysteine through the conserved F or W. Fields, in order: CDR3 DNA, CDR3 protein, clone size, J gene, V gene, D gene. The D gene is left open where the match is weak. Clone size appears in some rows only: once, few, many, or a class for an expanded clone.

DNA: TGTGCCAGCAGTGCGGGACAGGGCTTTGGCTACACCTTC
CDR3: CASSAGQGFGYTF
size: NA
J: TRBJ1-2
V: TRBV12-3/TRBV12-4
D: TRBD1

DNA: TGTGCCAGCAGCCCTAGATTCGGGCGGGAGGGCGCAGATACGCAGTATTTT
CDR3: CASSPRFGREGADTQYF
size: NA
J: TRBJ2-3
V: TRBV14
D: TRBD2

DNA: TGCAGCGTTGACCGTCGGGGGGTCAATGAGCAGTTCTTC
CDR3: CSVDRRGVNEQFF
size: NA
J: TRBJ2-1
V: TRBV29-1
D: TRBD2

DNA: TGTGCCAGCAGCTTGGGGGGACTAGCGGGGGACAATGAGCAGTTCTTC
CDR3: CASSLGGLAGDNEQFF
size: once
J: TRBJ2-1
V: TRBV5-4
D: TRBD2

DNA: TGTGCCAGCAGCTGGGGGACAGGAATCTACAATGAGCAGTTCTTC
CDR3: CASSWGTGIYNEQFF
size: NA
J: TRBJ2-1
V: TRBV7-9
D: TRBD1

DNA: TGTGCCAGCACATCCCCGCAGGGGGACTATGGCTACACCTTC
CDR3: CASTSPQGDYGYTF
size: NA
J: TRBJ1-2
V: TRBV6-5
D: TRBD1

DNA: TGTGCCAGCAGCTTGGCGGACAGGGGAGGCTACGAGCAGTACTTC
CDR3: CASSLADRGGYEQYF
size: NA
J: TRBJ2-7
V: TRBV5-6
D: TRBD1

DNA: TGTGCCAGCAGCCCCACAGGCGGCGCAACTAATGAAAAACTGTTTTTT
CDR3: CASSPTGGATNEKLFF
size: NA
J: TRBJ1-4
V: TRBV3-1/TRBV3-2
D: NA

DNA: TGTGCCAGCAGTCCAGGGGGCTACGAGCAGTACTTC
CDR3: CASSPGGYEQYF
size: NA
J: TRBJ2-7
V: TRBV12-3/TRBV12-4
D: TRBD1

DNA: TGTGCCAGTACCACCGTGGACGGACTATATAGCAATCAGCCCCAGCATTTT
CDR3: CASTTVDGLYSNQPQHF
size: once
J: TRBJ1-5
V: TRBV19
D: NA

DNA: TGTGCCAGCAGCTACGACAGGGGCCCTTCCTTCGAGCAGTACTTC
CDR3: CASSYDRGPSFEQYF
size: NA
J: TRBJ2-7
V: TRBV7-3
D: TRBD1

DNA: TGTGCCAGCTCACCTCTAGCAGAAGCTCTCTATGGCTACACCTTC
CDR3: CASSPLAEALYGYTF
size: NA
J: TRBJ1-2
V: TRBV18
D: NA

DNA: TGTGCCAGCAGCGTAGGGGACAGGAACACTGAAGCTTTCTTT
CDR3: CASSVGDRNTEAFF
size: NA
J: TRBJ1-1
V: TRBV9
D: TRBD1

DNA: TGTGCCAGCAGCCCCTTTATGGGAGAGCTCAATGAGCAGTTCTTC
CDR3: CASSPFMGELNEQFF
size: NA
J: TRBJ2-1
V: TRBV3-1/TRBV3-2
D: NA

DNA: TGTGCCAGCAGTTTAAGGCGGGAGAAATCCTACGAGCAGTACTTC
CDR3: CASSLRREKSYEQYF
size: NA
J: TRBJ2-7
V: TRBV27
D: TRBD2

DNA: TGCAGCGTTGATGGACAGCAGAACACCGGGGAGCTGTTTTTT
CDR3: CSVDGQQNTGELFF
size: few
J: TRBJ2-2
V: TRBV29-1
D: NA

DNA: TGCGCCAGCAGAGAGACTAGCGGGGGATTCTACAATGAGCAGTTCTTC
CDR3: CASRETSGGFYNEQFF
size: NA
J: TRBJ2-1
V: TRBV5-1
D: TRBD2

DNA: TGTGCCAGCAGTGCTGAGTTCTACGAGCAGTACTTC
CDR3: CASSAEFYEQYF
size: NA
J: TRBJ2-7
V: TRBV6-4
D: NA

DNA: TGCAGCGTTGGATACCCGGAGGGTTCTGAAGCTTTCTTT
CDR3: CSVGYPEGSEAFF
size: NA
J: TRBJ1-1
V: TRBV29-1
D: NA

DNA: TGTGCCAGTAGTACGACAGGGTCCGGGGAGCTGTTTTTT
CDR3: CASSTTGSGELFF
size: NA
J: TRBJ2-2
V: TRBV19
D: TRBD1

DNA: TGTGCCAGCAGCTTAAATGGAGTAACTTCACCCCTCCACTTT
CDR3: CASSLNGVTSPLHF
size: NA
J: TRBJ1-6
V: TRBV7-8
D: NA

DNA: TGTGCCATCAGTGCAGGGGTTAGCACAGATACGCAGTATTTT
CDR3: CAISAGVSTDTQYF
size: NA
J: TRBJ2-3
V: TRBV10-3
D: NA

DNA: TGCGCCAGCAGCCAAGAGCCCCCAGGGTTAGAGTCACCCCTCCACTTT
CDR3: CASSQEPPGLESPLHF
size: NA
J: TRBJ1-6
V: TRBV4-3
D: NA

DNA: TGTGCCATCAGTGGGGGTCGGGGTGGAGTCCAAGAGACCCAGTACTTC
CDR3: CAISGGRGGVQETQYF
size: NA
J: TRBJ2-5
V: TRBV10-3
D: NA

DNA: TGTGCCAGCAGTCTCCGGGAGACCCAGTACTTC
CDR3: CASSLRETQYF
size: NA
J: TRBJ2-5
V: TRBV5-6
D: NA

DNA: TGTGCCAGCAGCCATTGGACTAGCGGGAGTGATGAGCAGTACTTC
CDR3: CASSHWTSGSDEQYF
size: NA
J: TRBJ2-7
V: TRBV11-2
D: TRBD2

DNA: TGTGCCAGCGACCCGGGGTTGGGGTGCACCTTC
CDR3: CASDPGLGCTF
size: NA
J: TRBJ1-2
V: TRBV2
D: NA

DNA: TGTGCCAGCAGCTTAGGCACGATAGACACCGGGGAGCTGTTTTTT
CDR3: CASSLGTIDTGELFF
size: NA
J: TRBJ2-2
V: TRBV7-9
D: NA

DNA: TGTGCCAGCAGCCAAGTATCTAGCGGGGTGGAGGACATTCAGTACTTC
CDR3: CASSQVSSGVEDIQYF
size: NA
J: TRBJ2-4
V: TRBV4-2
D: TRBD2